The subject of this entry is one TCR beta chain. No antigen is known for it. The data are from a study of beta chain features in type 1 diabetes. Findings and limits, study-wide: At VDJ recombination sites, type 1 diabetes patients had fewer insertions and more deleted nucleotides. Moderate but significant shortening of TCRB CDR3s was recorded in all four CD4+ subsets from Type 1 diabetes patients.

A sort by CD45RO/CCR7/CD25/CD127/CD95/CD27 yielded CD4+ naive, central memory, regulatory and stem cell-like memory cells. CDR3 length: 15 amino acids. Germline V gives CDR1 SGHRS, CDR2 YFSETQ. J gave up 6 bases and V 0 bases, and 5 bases lay outside the gene matches. The investigators reverse transcribed all of the isolated RNA, so they sequenced expressed TCRB transcripts. Method: immunoSEQ multiplex PCR; TCRdb's copy keeps in-frame clones and lacks some. The sample consists of just over 600,000 clones, around 15% of them appearing once. Material: naive CD4+ T cells from blood. The sequence came from a man younger than 30 in good health. The chain has TRBV5-1 and TRBJ1-1; 10 positions agree with TRBD1. DNA for the CDR3: TGCGCCAGCAGCTTGGGACAGGGGGCGATCTCTGAAGCTTTCTTT. Translation: CASSLGQGAISEAFF.